This T cell receptor (beta chain) comes out of a study of blood T cells in healthy people across ages. Turning to this clonotype: Its target is not known.

Combining a sample-barcoded 5' primer with a J-beta primer mix, a second PCR ran for about 7 to 11 cycles. TCRdb re-analysed the 5' RACE reads in MiXCR, keeping a single row per CDR3 protein. The sample has about 900,000 distinct CDR3 sequences; around 46% are singletons. Study conclusions and caveats: Higher diversity, along with more naive CD4+ cells, distinguished long-lived donors from aged donors. Older age coincided with a roughly linear decline in TCR beta diversity per million T cells.

V was trimmed by 5 bases and J by 5 bases, leaving 11 bases between them. The CDR3 covers 12 residues. Germline V gives CDR1 DFQATT, CDR2 SNEGSKA (reference sequence). This TCR derives from a man aged 25-45 years in good health. Material: blood. The genes are TRBV20-1 and TRBJ2-3, with TRBD2 as a possible D gene (6 bases). The CDR3 DNA follows: TGCAGTGCTCGGGAGCTTGGAGATACGCAGTATTTT. Amino acid sequence: CSARELGDTQYF.